A selection of T cell receptor beta chains follows, all from one sample in a study of esophageal squamous cell carcinoma under preoperative chemotherapy. TCRdb ran MiXCR on the PCR reads and lists one entry per CDR3 protein. The sample lists approximately 30,000 distinct CDR3 sequences; 45% to 55% were seen once. This sample was obtained from a patient given preoperative chemotherapy. These receptors were obtained from a human donor with esophageal squamous cell carcinoma. The donor label of this sample is uncertain. Both conserved end residues are part of each CDR3. D genes are given only for firm matches. Some rows mark clone size as missing; the rest say once, few, many or name a class of expanded clone.

v_gene	d_gene	abundance	j_gene	CDR3nt	CDR3aa
TRBV7-7	.	medium-sized	TRBJ2-1	TGTGCTAGCAGCCCCTCCCGGGACATCGAGCAGTTCTTC	CASSPSRDIEQFF
TRBV7-3	.	.	TRBJ2-4	TGTGCCAGCAGCGTGGTACCCGGGGGCGGGAACAAAGACATTCAGTACTTC	CASSVVPGGGNKDIQYF
TRBV7-2	TRBD2	.	TRBJ2-3	TGTGCCAGCAGCTTACCCCAACTAGCGGATTTCACAGATACGCAGTATTTT	CASSLPQLADFTDTQYF
TRBV2	.	.	TRBJ2-1	TGTGCCAGCACTCCCCGCTACAACGGCTACAATGAGCAGTTCTTC	CASTPRYNGYNEQFF
TRBV28	TRBD2	few	TRBJ2-2	TGTGCCAGCACCTGGGGGGCGGGAGGGTCCGGGGAGCTGTTTTTT	CASTWGAGGSGELFF
TRBV6-1	TRBD1	many	TRBJ2-7	TGTGCCAGCATTGGACAGGGGCCCAGGACGGCCTACGAGCAGTACTTC	CASIGQGPRTAYEQYF
TRBV11-3	TRBD2	.	TRBJ2-3	TGTGCCAGCAGGCACGGACTAGCTGGCACAGATACGCAGTATTTT	CASRHGLAGTDTQYF
TRBV7-2	.	large	TRBJ2-7	TGTGCCAGCAGCGACTACCGGCGGGACGAGCAGTACTTC	CASSDYRRDEQYF
TRBV6-5	TRBD1	many	TRBJ2-5	TGTGCCAGCAGTTACTCGACAGGGACAGAAGAGACCCAGTACTTC	CASSYSTGTEETQYF
TRBV27	.	many	TRBJ2-5	TGTGCCAGCAGTTTACGAGGGACCGGGGAGACCCAGTACTTC	CASSLRGTGETQYF
TRBV6-2/TRBV6-3	TRBD2	many	TRBJ2-5	TGTGCCAGCAGCTGGAGCGGGAGCCGAGAGACCCAGTACTTC	CASSWSGSRETQYF
TRBV10-1	.	.	TRBJ1-1	TGCGCCAGCAGTGTGGGACTCCGGGGGGGTGAAGCTTTCTTT	CASSVGLRGGEAFF
TRBV27	.	.	TRBJ2-3	TGTGCCAGCGGTCGGGATACGCAGTATTTT	CASGRDTQYF
TRBV7-2	.	.	TRBJ2-5	TGTGCCAGCAGTAGCGCGAGCCGTGCCAAAAACACTCAGTACTTC	CASSSASRAKNTQYF
TRBV7-8	.	.	TRBJ2-3	TGTGCGGGCAGCGGAGGGGGAGGCCAAGAGACGCAGTATTTC	CAGSGGGGQETQYF
TRBV11-3	.	.	TRBJ2-3	TGTGCCAGCAGCTTGGGGGTAATCACCGATACGCAGTATTTT	CASSLGVITDTQYF
TRBV11-1	.	.	TRBJ1-2	TGTGCCAGCAGCTCTTGGCAGGGCTCTGGCTACACCTTC	CASSSWQGSGYTF
TRBV7-8	.	many	TRBJ1-2	TGTGCCAGCAGCTTAGTCGGGGGGCCTAACTATGGCTACACCTTC	CASSLVGGPNYGYTF
TRBV12-3/TRBV12-4	TRBD2	many	TRBJ2-3	TGTGCCAGCGCTCCGGGACTACCCCGCCCAGATACGCAGTATTTT	CASAPGLPRPDTQYF
TRBV4-1	.	few	TRBJ2-2	TGCGCCAGCAGCCAAGAGGAGGCCGGGGAGCTGTTTTTT	CASSQEEAGELFF
TRBV6-1	TRBD2	.	TRBJ2-5	TGTGCCAGCAGTCGCGGGACTAGCGGAGCCCGGGAGACCCAGTACTTC	CASSRGTSGARETQYF
TRBV25-1	.	many	TRBJ2-5	TGTGCCAGCAGTGACTCCACAGGTCGGGAGCAGTACTTC	CASSDSTGREQYF
TRBV19	.	few	TRBJ2-4	TGTGCCAGTAGTGCCCTCAGGGGCCTAGCCAAAAACATTCAGTACTTC	CASSALRGLAKNIQYF
TRBV10-3	.	few	TRBJ2-1	TGTGCCATCAGTGGGGGTTCCTACAATGAGCAGTTCTTC	CAISGGSYNEQFF
TRBV11-2	TRBD2	.	TRBJ2-3	TGTGCCAGCAGCTTTAGAGGGGGACTAGCGGGATCTAGCACAGATACGCAGTATTTT	CASSFRGGLAGSSTDTQYF